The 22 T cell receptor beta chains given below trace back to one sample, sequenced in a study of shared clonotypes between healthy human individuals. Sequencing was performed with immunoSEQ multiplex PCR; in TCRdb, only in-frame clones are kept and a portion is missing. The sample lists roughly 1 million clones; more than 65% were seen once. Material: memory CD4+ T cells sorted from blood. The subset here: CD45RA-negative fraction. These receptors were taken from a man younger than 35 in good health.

This CDR3 reads CASSSTTSGPSRYF. The CDR3 region has the DNA TGTGCCAGCAGCTCGACGACTAGCGGGCCCTCAAGGTACTTC. J is TRBJ2-7 and V is TRBV7-2; TRBD2 matches 10 bases. J was trimmed by 12 bases and V by 4 bases; bases with no gene match: 12. The CDR3 extends over 14 amino acids. Germline assignment: CDR1 SGHTA and CDR2 FQGNSA. Together with reference TRBV7-2 and TRBJ2-7, the CDR3 gives the full variable domain: GAGVSQSPSNKVTEKGKDVELRCDPISGHTALYWYRQSLGQGLEFLIYFQGNSAPDKSGLPSDRFSAERTGGSVSTLTIQRTQQEDSAVYLCASSSTTSGPSRYFGPGTRLTVT.

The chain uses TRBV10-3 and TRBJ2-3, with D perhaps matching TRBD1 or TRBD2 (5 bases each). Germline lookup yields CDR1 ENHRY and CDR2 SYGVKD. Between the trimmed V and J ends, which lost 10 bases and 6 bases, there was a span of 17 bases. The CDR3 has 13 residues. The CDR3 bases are TGTGCCACCGTCCCGGGACCGATTGATACGCAGTATTTT. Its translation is CATVPGPIDTQYF.

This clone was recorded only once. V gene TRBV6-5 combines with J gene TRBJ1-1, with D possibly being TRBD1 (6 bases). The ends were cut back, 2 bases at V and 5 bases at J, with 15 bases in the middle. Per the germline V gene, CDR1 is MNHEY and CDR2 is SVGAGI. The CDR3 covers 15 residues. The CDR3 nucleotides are TGTGCCAGCAGTTACGGACAGACCGGGGGGACTGAAGCTTTCTTT. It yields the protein CASSYGQTGGTEAFF.

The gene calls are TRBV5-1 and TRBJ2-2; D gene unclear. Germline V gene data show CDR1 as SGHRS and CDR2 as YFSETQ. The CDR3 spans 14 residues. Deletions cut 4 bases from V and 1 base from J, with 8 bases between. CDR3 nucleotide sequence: TGCGCCAGCAGCCCCAACAGGAACACCGGGGAGCTGTTTTTT. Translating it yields CASSPNRNTGELFF.

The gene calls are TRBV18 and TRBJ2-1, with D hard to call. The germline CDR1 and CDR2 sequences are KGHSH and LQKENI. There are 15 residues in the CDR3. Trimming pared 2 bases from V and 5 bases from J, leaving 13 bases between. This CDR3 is CASSPVTVSNNEQFF. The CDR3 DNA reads TGTGCCAGCTCACCAGTAACAGTTTCCAACAATGAGCAGTTCTTC.

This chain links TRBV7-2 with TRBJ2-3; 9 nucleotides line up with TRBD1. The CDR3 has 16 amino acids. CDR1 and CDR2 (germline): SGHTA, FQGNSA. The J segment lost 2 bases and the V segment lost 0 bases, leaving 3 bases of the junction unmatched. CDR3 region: CASSLATGGITDTQYF. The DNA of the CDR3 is TGTGCCAGCAGCTTAGCGACAGGGGGGATCACAGATACGCAGTATTTT. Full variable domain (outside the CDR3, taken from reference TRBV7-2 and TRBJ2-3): GAGVSQSPSNKVTEKGKDVELRCDPISGHTALYWYRQSLGQGLEFLIYFQGNSAPDKSGLPSDRFSAERTGGSVSTLTIQRTQQEDSAVYLCASSLATGGITDTQYFGPGTRLTVL.

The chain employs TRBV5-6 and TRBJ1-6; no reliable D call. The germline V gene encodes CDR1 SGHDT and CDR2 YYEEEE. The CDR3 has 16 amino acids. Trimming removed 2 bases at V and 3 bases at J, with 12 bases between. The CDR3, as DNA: TGTGCCAGCAGCTTTTCGGGGAGTCTCTATAATTCACCCCTCCACTTT. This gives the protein CASSFSGSLYNSPLHF.

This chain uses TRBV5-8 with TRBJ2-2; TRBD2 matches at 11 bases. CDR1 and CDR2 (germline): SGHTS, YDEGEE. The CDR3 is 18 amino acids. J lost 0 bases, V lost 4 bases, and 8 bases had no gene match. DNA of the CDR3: TGTGCCAGCAGCCTTGGACTAGCGGGCTCCACGAACACCGGGGAGCTGTTTTTT. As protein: CASSLGLAGSTNTGELFF.

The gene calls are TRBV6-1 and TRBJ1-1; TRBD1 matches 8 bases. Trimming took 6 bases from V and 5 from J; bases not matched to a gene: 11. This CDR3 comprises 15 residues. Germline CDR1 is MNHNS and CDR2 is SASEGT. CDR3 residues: CASSAGDRGGTEAFF. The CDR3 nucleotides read TGTGCCAGCAGCGCCGGAGACAGGGGCGGGACTGAAGCTTTCTTT.

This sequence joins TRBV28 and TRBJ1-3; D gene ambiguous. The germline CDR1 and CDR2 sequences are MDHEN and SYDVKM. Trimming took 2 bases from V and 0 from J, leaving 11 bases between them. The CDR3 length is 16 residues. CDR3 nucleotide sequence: TGTGCCAGCAGTTTAATTTTGGGGAGCTCTGGAAACACCATATATTTT. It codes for CASSLILGSSGNTIYF.

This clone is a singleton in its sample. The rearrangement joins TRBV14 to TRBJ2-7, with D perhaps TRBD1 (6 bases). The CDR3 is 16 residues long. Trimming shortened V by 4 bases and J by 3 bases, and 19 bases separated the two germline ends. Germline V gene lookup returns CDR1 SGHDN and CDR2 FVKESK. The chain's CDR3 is CASSRNTNRENYEQYF. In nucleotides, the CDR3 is TGTGCCAGCAGCCGAAATACAAACAGGGAAAACTACGAGCAGTACTTC.

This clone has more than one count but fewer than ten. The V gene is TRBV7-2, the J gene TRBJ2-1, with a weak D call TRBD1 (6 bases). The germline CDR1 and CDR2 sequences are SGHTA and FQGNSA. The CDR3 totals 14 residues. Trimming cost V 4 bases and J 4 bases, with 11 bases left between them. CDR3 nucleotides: TGTGCCAGCAGCTCCCGACAGGTATACAATGAGCAGTTCTTC. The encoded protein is CASSSRQVYNEQFF. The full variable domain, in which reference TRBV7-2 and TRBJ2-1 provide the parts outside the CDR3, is GAGVSQSPSNKVTEKGKDVELRCDPISGHTALYWYRQSLGQGLEFLIYFQGNSAPDKSGLPSDRFSAERTGGSVSTLTIQRTQQEDSAVYLCASSSRQVYNEQFFGPGTRLTVL.

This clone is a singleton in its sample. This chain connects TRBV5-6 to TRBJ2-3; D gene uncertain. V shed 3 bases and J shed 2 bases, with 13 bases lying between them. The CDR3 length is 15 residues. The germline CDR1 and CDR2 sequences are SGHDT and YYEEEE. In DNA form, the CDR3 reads TGTGCCAGCAGCTGGATTGGCGGACCCACAGATACGCAGTATTTT. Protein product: CASSWIGGPTDTQYF.

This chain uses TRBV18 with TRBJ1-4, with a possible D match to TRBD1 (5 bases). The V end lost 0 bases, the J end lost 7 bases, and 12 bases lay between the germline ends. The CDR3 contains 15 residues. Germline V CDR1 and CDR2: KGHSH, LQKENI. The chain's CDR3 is CASSPPAGQGEKLFF. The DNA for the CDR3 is TGTGCCAGCTCACCACCAGCCGGGCAGGGTGAAAAACTGTTTTTT.

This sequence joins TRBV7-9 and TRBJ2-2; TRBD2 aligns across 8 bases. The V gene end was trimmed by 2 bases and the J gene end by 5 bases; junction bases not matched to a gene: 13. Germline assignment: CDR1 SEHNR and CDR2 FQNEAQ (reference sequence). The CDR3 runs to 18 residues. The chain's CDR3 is CASSLYLPRPGGTGELFF. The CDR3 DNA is TGTGCCAGCAGCTTATACCTCCCCCGGCCGGGGGGGACCGGGGAGCTGTTTTTT. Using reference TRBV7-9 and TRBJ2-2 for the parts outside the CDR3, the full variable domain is DTGVSQNPRHKITKRGQNVTFRCDPISEHNRLYWYRQTLGQGPEFLTYFQNEAQLEKSRLLSDRFSAERPKGSFSTLEIQRTEQGDSAMYLCASSLYLPRPGGTGELFFGEGSRLTVL.

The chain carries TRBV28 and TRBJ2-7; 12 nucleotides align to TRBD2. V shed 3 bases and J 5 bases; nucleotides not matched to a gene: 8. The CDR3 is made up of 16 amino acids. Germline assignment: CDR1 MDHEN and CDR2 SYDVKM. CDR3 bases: TGTGCCAGCAGTTTCCTAGCGGGGGGGCCGGCCGACGAGCAGTACTTC. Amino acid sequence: CASSFLAGGPADEQYF.

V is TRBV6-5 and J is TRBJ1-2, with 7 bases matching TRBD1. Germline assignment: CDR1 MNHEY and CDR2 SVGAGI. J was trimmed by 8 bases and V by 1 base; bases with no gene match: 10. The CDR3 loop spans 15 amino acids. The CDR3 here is CASSYLQGNRIGYTF. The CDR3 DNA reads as TGTGCCAGCAGTTACTTACAGGGGAATCGTATCGGCTACACCTTC.

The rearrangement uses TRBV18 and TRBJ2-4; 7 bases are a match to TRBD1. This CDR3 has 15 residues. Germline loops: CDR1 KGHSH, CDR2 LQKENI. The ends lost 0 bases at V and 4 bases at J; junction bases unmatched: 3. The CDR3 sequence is CASSPPAGGKNIQYF. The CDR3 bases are TGTGCCAGCTCACCACCGGCAGGGGGAAAAAACATTCAGTACTTC.

This chain's CDR3 is CASSLGAVETQYF. The CDR3, as DNA: TGTGCCAGCAGCTTAGGTGCCGTGGAGACCCAGTACTTC. This chain connects TRBV11-2 to TRBJ2-5; D unclear. Trimming pared 1 base from V and 5 bases from J, leaving 8 bases between. Per germline, CDR1 SGHAT and CDR2 FQNNGV. CDR3 size: 13 residues.

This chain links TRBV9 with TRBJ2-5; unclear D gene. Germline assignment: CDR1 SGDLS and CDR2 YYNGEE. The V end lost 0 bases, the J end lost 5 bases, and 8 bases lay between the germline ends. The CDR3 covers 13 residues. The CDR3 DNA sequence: TGTGCCAGCAGCGTAGCCCAGACCGAGACCCAGTACTTC. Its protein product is CASSVAQTETQYF.

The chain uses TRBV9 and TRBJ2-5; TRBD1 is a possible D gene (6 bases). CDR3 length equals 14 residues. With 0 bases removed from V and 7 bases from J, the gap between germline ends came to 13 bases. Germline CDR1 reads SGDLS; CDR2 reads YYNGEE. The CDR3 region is CASSVAGASGTQYF. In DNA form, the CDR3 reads TGTGCCAGCAGCGTAGCAGGGGCTTCAGGGACCCAGTACTTC.

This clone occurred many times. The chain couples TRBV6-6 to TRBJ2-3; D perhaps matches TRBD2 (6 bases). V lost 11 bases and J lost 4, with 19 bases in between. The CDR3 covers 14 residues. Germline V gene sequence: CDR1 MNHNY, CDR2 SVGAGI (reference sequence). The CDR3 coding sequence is TGTGCCGGCCGGGGGACTGGGCTTTCAGATACGCAGTATTTT. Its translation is CAGRGTGLSDTQYF.